This paragraph reports one T cell receptor (beta chain). The CDR3 is 13 amino acids. Per germline, CDR1 SGHNT and CDR2 YENEEA. Trimming left V 1 base short and J 7 bases short, with 8 bases between. This sample stems from a study of blood T cell repertoires in COVID-19. Study overall: Samples of COVID-19 (acute and convalescent) were obtained from the United States, Italy and Spain.

Produced via immunoSEQ multiplex PCR; TCRdb's table is partial and in-frame only. The data contain about 84,000 clones, about 95% of them seen just once; the ten biggest clones take up approximately 4.2%. This clonotype was sampled from a human donor with active COVID-19. The donor label of this sample is uncertain. Sequences were obtained from peripheral blood. V and J are TRBV11-3 and TRBJ2-1, with a possible D match to TRBD1 (5 bases). CDR3 DNA sequence: TGTGCCAGCAGCTTAGTGGCAGGGAATGAGCAGTTCTTC. Translation gives CASSLVAGNEQFF.